The following is a T cell receptor beta chain sequence with its context. Its antigen is undetermined. The data derive from a study of brain T cells in children with intractable seizures. Study conclusions and caveats: Absence of clones before surgery may stem from lower sequencing depth.

Time point reported: blood from clinic visit 5 months post-surgery; TSC patient then seizure free. The sequenced cases were selected for having the highest brain T cell transcript signatures. The assay was immunoSEQ multiplex PCR, and TCRdb's table has in-frame clones only and misses some. Of about 340,000 clones in the sample, nearly 95% were seen once. The starting material was peripheral blood, obtained around 5 months after surgery. The receptor was isolated from a boy in the first two years of life with tuberous sclerosis and intractable seizures.

Here the CDR3 DNA reads TGTGCCAGCAGCGTAGCCAGCGGGTCTAACAATGAGCAGTTCTTC. Residues: CASSVASGSNNEQFF. V usage is TRBV9 and J usage is TRBJ2-1, with D possibly being TRBD2 (6 bases). The germline V gene encodes CDR1 SGDLS and CDR2 YYNGEE. Trimming removed 0 bases from V and 5 bases from J, with 12 bases in between. CDR3 size: 15 residues.